This TCR beta chain was identified in a study of blood T cell repertoires in COVID-19. On the study more broadly: Spain, Italy and the United States supplied samples that represented acute and convalescent COVID-19. The cDNA or gDNA used as material had been derived from T cells, B-cell-depleted T cells, or PBMCs.

Using immunoSEQ multiplex PCR, the repertoire was profiled, and TCRdb retains in-frame clones only, with some absent. The data hold around 94,000 clones, with 75% to 95% observed a single time. CDR3 length equals 16 residues. J gave up 6 bases and V 4 bases, and 13 bases lay outside the gene matches. Germline V lookup: CDR1 MNHEY, CDR2 SVGEGT. This TCR was sampled from a young man with acute or convalescent COVID-19. V is TRBV6-2 or TRBV6-3 and J is TRBJ2-7, with TRBD2 identical over 9 bases. The material sequenced was peripheral blood. In DNA, the CDR3 is TGTGCCAGCAGTTTCCCTGGGGCGGGGGGGGCTGGCGAGCAGTACTTC. The encoded protein is CASSFPGAGGAGEQYF.